One sample yielded the 18 T cell receptor beta chains listed below, sequenced in a study of control samples from healthy donors and cancer patients. Here immunoSEQ multiplex PCR was the method, and the copy in TCRdb shows in-frame clones only, minus some. Of around 150,000 clones in the sample, approximately 94% were seen once. Sequencing was done on a sample of PBMCs. All receptors derive from a man between 60 and 75 years old with colorectal cancer.

The V gene is TRBV11-3, the J gene TRBJ1-6; 10 bases fit TRBD1. Germline CDR1 SGHNT, CDR2 YENEEA. CDR3 length: 14 amino acids. J lost 10 bases, V lost 3 bases, and 3 bases had no gene match. The CDR3 protein is CASSLDRGESPLHF. Here the CDR3 DNA reads TGTGCCAGCAGCTTGGACAGGGGGGAATCACCCCTCCACTTT. The full variable domain, with the rest looked up from reference TRBV11-3 and TRBJ1-6, is EAGVVQSPRYKIIEKKQPVAFWCNPISGHNTLYWYLQNLGQGPELLIRYENEEAVDDSQLPKDRFSAERLKGVDSTLKIQPAELGDSAVYLCASSLDRGESPLHFGNGTRLTVT.

This clone has only a few counts. This chain links TRBV2 with TRBJ2-5; no clear D gene. CDR3 length: 14 residues. Germline lookup yields CDR1 SNHLY and CDR2 FYNNEI. The V gene lost 6 bases and the J gene lost 9 bases, with 20 bases spanning the gap. CDR3 residues: CASSIIEDLGSQYF. In DNA, the CDR3 is TGTGCCAGCAGCATTATCGAGGATCTTGGGTCCCAGTACTTC. The variable domain in full, completed from reference TRBV2 and TRBJ2-5, reads EPEVTQTPSHQVTQMGQEVILRCVPISNHLYFYWYRQILGQKVEFLVSFYNNEISEKSEIFDDQFSVERPDGSNFTLKIRSTKLEDSAMYFCASSIIEDLGSQYFGPGTRLLVL.

The chain links TRBV7-9 to TRBJ1-4; D is possibly TRBD1 (5 bases). Germline CDR1 and CDR2: SEHNR and FQNEAQ (reference sequence). The V end lost 5 bases, the J end lost 3 bases, and 13 bases lay between the germline ends. This CDR3 has 15 residues. The CDR3 DNA follows: TGTGCCAGCAGCGTGTCGGGGGGAGCTAATGAAAAACTGTTTTTT. This encodes CASSVSGGANEKLFF.

V is TRBV12-3 or TRBV12-4 and J is TRBJ1-1; no reliable D call. The CDR3 length is 10 residues. Trimming removed 4 bases from V and 5 bases from J, with 2 bases in between. The CDR3 here is CASSSTEAFF. CDR3 nucleotide sequence: TGTGCCAGCAGTTCGACTGAAGCTTTCTTT.

In this sample, this clone turned up once. At one end the junction does not follow the germline gene, possibly because of a read error. Within the sample, other DNA sequences also encode this same CDR3. V and J are TRBV13 and TRBJ2-5; TRBD2 might be the D (6 bases). Germline CDR1 PRHDT, CDR2 FYEKMQ (reference sequence). The CDR3 totals 14 residues. The CDR3: CASSLGGALETQYF. The CDR3 DNA reads TGTGCCAGCAGCCTAGGAGGGGCGCTGGAGACCCAGTACTTC.

The chain links TRBV4-1 to TRBJ1-3; D may be TRBD1 (5 bases). Germline assignment: CDR1 MGHRA and CDR2 YSYEKL. CDR3 length: 16 residues. V lost 4 bases and J lost 4, with 17 bases in between. CDR3 sequence: CASSLQGQLSGNTIYF. The CDR3 bases are TGCGCCAGCAGCCTTCAAGGACAACTCTCGGGAAACACCATATATTTT.

The V gene is TRBV7-9, the J gene TRBJ1-1; D perhaps matches TRBD1 (5 bases). The CDR3 contains 15 residues. The germline gives CDR1 SEHNR, CDR2 FQNEAQ (reference sequence). V lost 0 bases and J 5 bases, leaving 13 bases between the germline ends. The chain's CDR3 is CASSLANRGGTEAFF. As DNA, the CDR3 is TGTGCCAGCAGCTTAGCGAATCGCGGGGGGACTGAAGCTTTCTTT.

The chain employs TRBV5-1 and TRBJ1-2; 10 bases are shared with TRBD1. The CDR3 spans 16 residues. The germline V gene encodes CDR1 SGHRS and CDR2 YFSETQ. V lost 3 bases and J lost 2; bases outside the gene matches: 7. The CDR3 protein is CASSSGGTGANYGYTF. The CDR3 DNA reads as TGCGCCAGCAGCTCGGGCGGGACAGGGGCCAACTATGGCTACACCTTC.

The gene calls are TRBV18 and TRBJ1-1; tentative D call: TRBD1 (6 bases). The CDR3 totals 15 residues. The V gene's germline CDR1 is KGHSH and CDR2 LQKENI. V lost 2 bases, J lost 4 bases, and 14 bases lay in between. CDR3 sequence reads: CASSPLEQGGTEAFF. DNA for the CDR3: TGTGCCAGCTCACCATTAGAACAGGGAGGCACTGAAGCTTTCTTT.

This clone was picked up one time. The genes are TRBV5-1 and TRBJ2-1; 10 bases agree with TRBD2. Germline assignment: CDR1 SGHRS and CDR2 YFSETQ. The CDR3 has 17 residues. The trim removed 0 bases at V and 1 base at J, leaving 4 bases unmatched. In nucleotides, the CDR3 is TGCGCCAGCAGCTTGGATCTAGCGGGGGTATCCTACAATGAGCAGTTCTTC. This translates into CASSLDLAGVSYNEQFF.

The genes are TRBV18 and TRBJ1-1; D gene unclear. The germline V gene has CDR1 KGHSH and CDR2 LQKENI. This CDR3 comprises 13 residues. V lost 3 bases to trimming and J lost 0 bases, with 5 bases between them. The CDR3 here is CASSPILNTEAFF. CDR3 nucleotides: TGTGCCAGCTCACCCATACTGAACACTGAAGCTTTCTTT.

The V gene is TRBV2, the J gene TRBJ1-1; a possible D gene is TRBD1 (5 bases). Germline V gives CDR1 SNHLY, CDR2 FYNNEI. The V end was cut by 11 bases, the J end by 0 bases, with 19 bases between. The CDR3 runs to 15 residues. This CDR3 is CARRGGVAMNTEAFF. The CDR3 nucleotides read TGTGCCCGCCGGGGGGGGGTGGCTATGAACACTGAAGCTTTCTTT.

The J gene is TRBJ2-2, the V gene TRBV11-2; no clear D. CDR3 length equals 14 residues. Trimming shortened V by 2 bases and J by 9 bases, and 13 bases separated the two germline ends. Germline CDR1 reads SGHAT; CDR2 reads FQNNGV. This CDR3 reads CASSLFGVDRELFF. Written as DNA, the CDR3 is TGTGCCAGCAGCTTATTTGGGGTAGACCGGGAGCTGTTTTTT.

The V call is TRBV6-5, the J call TRBJ1-2, with D possibly TRBD1 on 6 matching bases. This CDR3 has 13 amino acids. Germline assignment: CDR1 MNHEY and CDR2 SVGAGI. With 7 bases removed from V and 7 bases from J, the gap between germline ends came to 16 bases. The CDR3 is CASKITGRGGYTF. The CDR3 DNA reads TGTGCCAGCAAAATCACAGGGCGTGGTGGCTACACCTTC.

The genes are TRBV27 and TRBJ2-3; no definite D call. The CDR3 is 14 amino acids. With 0 bases removed from V and 0 bases from J, the gap between germline ends came to 4 bases. The germline CDR1 and CDR2 sequences are MNHEY and SMNVEV (reference sequence). The CDR3 DNA reads TGTGCCAGCAGTTTATCGGGCAGCACAGATACGCAGTATTTT. This sequence encodes CASSLSGSTDTQYF.

The chain employs TRBV7-2 and TRBJ2-7; 10 bases are a match to TRBD2. The CDR3 consists of 14 residues. V lost 6 bases to trimming and J lost 4 bases; unmatched junction nucleotides: 6. CDR1 is SGHTA, CDR2 FQGNSA, per germline. The DNA of the CDR3 is TGTGCCAGCAGTTCGGGACTAGCGAGATACGAGCAGTACTTC. Protein: CASSSGLARYEQYF.

This clone was recorded once. This chain uses TRBV19 with TRBJ2-1, with 10 bases fitting TRBD2. Per germline, CDR1 LNHDA and CDR2 SQIVND (reference sequence). The length of the CDR3 is 14 residues. V was clipped by 6 bases and J by 7 bases; unmatched bases: 6. The CDR3 DNA follows: TGTGCCAGTAGAACTAGCGGGATAAGGAATGAGCAGTTCTTC. Translating gives CASRTSGIRNEQFF.

The V call is TRBV19, the J call TRBJ1-5; D is unresolved. Germline V gene lookup returns CDR1 LNHDA and CDR2 SQIVND (reference sequence). Trimming took 3 bases from V and 0 from J, leaving 12 bases between them. There are 16 residues in the CDR3. The CDR3 DNA is TGTGCCAGTAGTATGAGCCAGGCCCATAGCAATCAGCCCCAGCATTTT. Encoded protein: CASSMSQAHSNQPQHF.